Listed below are T cell receptor beta chains from one sample, sequenced in a study of T cell responses to AZD1222 COVID-19 vaccine. Profiled with immunoSEQ multiplex PCR; TCRdb holds only in-frame clones, not every one. Of some 120,000 clones listed, around 90% were seen once; the top ten hold 5.4%. Source: peripheral blood, taken on day 0 of AZD1222 vaccination. These receptors came from an adult in good health. CDR3s include the opening cysteine and the closing phenylalanine or tryptophan. D genes are given only for firm matches. A clone size is listed for some rows: how often the clone was seen (once, few, many), or a class if it is expanded.

size: -
D: -
J: TRBJ2-2
V: TRBV29-1
length: 14
DNA: TGCAGCGTTGAAGAGGGGTGGGGCACCGGGGAGCTGTTTTTT
CDR3: CSVEEGWGTGELFF

size: -
D: -
J: TRBJ1-3
V: TRBV3-1/TRBV3-2
length: 14
DNA: TGTGCCAGCAGCCAAGGTCGGGGAGGAAACACCATATATTTT
CDR3: CASSQGRGGNTIYF

size: -
D: TRBD1
J: TRBJ1-1
V: TRBV19
length: 14
DNA: TGTGCCAGTAGTATCGGGACAGGGAGCACTGAAGCTTTCTTT
CDR3: CASSIGTGSTEAFF

size: -
D: -
J: TRBJ2-2
V: TRBV28
length: 16
DNA: TGTGCCAGCAATGCCGCGAGGGGGAGTAGTACCGGGGAGCTGTTTTTT
CDR3: CASNAARGSSTGELFF

size: once
D: -
J: TRBJ1-3
V: TRBV6-1
length: 12
DNA: TGTGCCAGCAGTGAACAGGGAAACACCATATATTTT
CDR3: CASSEQGNTIYF

size: -
D: TRBD1
J: TRBJ1-2
V: TRBV5-1
length: 16
DNA: TGCGCCAGCAGCTCTTCTTCAGGGGGAGGACTCTATGGCTACACCTTC
CDR3: CASSSSSGGGLYGYTF

size: -
D: -
J: TRBJ2-7
V: TRBV6-2/TRBV6-3
length: 11
DNA: TGTGCCAGCAGTTACTCGGACGAGCAGTACTTC
CDR3: CASSYSDEQYF

size: -
D: TRBD1
J: TRBJ2-1
V: TRBV9
length: 15
DNA: TGTGCCAGCAGCCCTTGGGGACAGGCGGGAAATGAGCAGTTCTTC
CDR3: CASSPWGQAGNEQFF

size: few
D: -
J: TRBJ1-5
V: TRBV5-6
length: 17
DNA: TGTGCCAGCAGTATCCTAGCCAGGGAGGGTGGCAATCAGCCCCAGCATTTT
CDR3: CASSILAREGGNQPQHF

size: -
D: -
J: TRBJ1-2
V: TRBV29-1
length: 13
DNA: TGCAGCGTTGAAGAGCTACAGAACTATGGCTACACCTTC
CDR3: CSVEELQNYGYTF

size: -
D: -
J: TRBJ2-7
V: TRBV5-1
length: 14
DNA: TGCGCCAGCAGCTTCTTAGGGCCCAACTACGAGCAGTACTTC
CDR3: CASSFLGPNYEQYF

size: -
D: TRBD1
J: TRBJ2-2
V: TRBV18
length: 17
DNA: TGTGCCAGCTCAGCCTTCTGGCAGGGGGCTCACACCGGGGAGCTGTTTTTT
CDR3: CASSAFWQGAHTGELFF

size: -
D: -
J: TRBJ2-7
V: TRBV3-1/TRBV3-2
length: 13
DNA: TGTGCCAGCAGCCAAATTTCGACCTACGAGCAGTACTTC
CDR3: CASSQISTYEQYF

size: -
D: -
J: TRBJ2-2
V: TRBV24-1
length: 13
DNA: TGTGCCACCAGTGAGCCGGGAACCGGGGAGCTGTTTTTT
CDR3: CATSEPGTGELFF

size: -
D: TRBD2
J: TRBJ2-3
V: TRBV6-5
length: 15
DNA: TGTGCCAGCAGACCGGGACTAGCGGGAGGGGATACGCAGTATTTT
CDR3: CASRPGLAGGDTQYF

size: -
D: TRBD1
J: TRBJ2-7
V: TRBV7-9
length: 13
DNA: TGTGCCAGCAGCTGGACAGGGGGCTACGAGCAGTACTTC
CDR3: CASSWTGGYEQYF

size: -
D: -
J: TRBJ1-5
V: TRBV30
length: 12
DNA: TGTGCCTGGAGCTTAGGGCATCAGCCCCAGCATTTT
CDR3: CAWSLGHQPQHF

size: -
D: -
J: TRBJ1-1
V: TRBV11-3
length: 17
DNA: TGTGCCAGCAGCTTAGGCGGAGGGCGGGGCGCCGACACTGAAGCTTTCTTT
CDR3: CASSLGGGRGADTEAFF

size: once
D: -
J: TRBJ1-1
V: TRBV19
length: 19
DNA: TGTGCCAGTAGTATAAGGGGGAGAACAGGGAGCCGAGAGAACACTGAAGCTTTCTTT
CDR3: CASSIRGRTGSRENTEAFF

size: -
D: -
J: TRBJ1-3
V: TRBV15
length: 14
DNA: TGTGCCACCAGCAGGGATTACTCTGGAAACACCATATATTTT
CDR3: CATSRDYSGNTIYF

size: -
D: -
J: TRBJ1-5
V: TRBV2
length: 15
DNA: TGTGCCAGCAGTTACAGGGTAGGGAGCAATCAGCCCCAGCATTTT
CDR3: CASSYRVGSNQPQHF

size: -
D: TRBD1
J: TRBJ2-7
V: TRBV19
length: 15
DNA: TGTGCCAGTAGTCAGGTCACAGGGGGCTTCTACGAGCAGTACTTC
CDR3: CASSQVTGGFYEQYF

size: -
D: -
J: TRBJ1-2
V: TRBV25-1
length: 14
DNA: TGTGCCAGCAGTGATGGCGGATCCTTCTATGGCTACACCTTC
CDR3: CASSDGGSFYGYTF

size: -
D: -
J: TRBJ2-3
V: TRBV27
length: 15
DNA: TGTGCCAGCAGCCGGGACCCCCGGGGCACAGATACGCAGTATTTT
CDR3: CASSRDPRGTDTQYF

size: -
D: -
J: TRBJ2-2
V: TRBV3-1/TRBV3-2
length: 16
DNA: TGTGCCAGCAGCCGGGCGACGCTTGCGAACACCGGGGAGCTGTTTTTT
CDR3: CASSRATLANTGELFF

size: -
D: -
J: TRBJ1-4
V: TRBV5-1
length: 14
DNA: TGCGCCAGCAGAACGGACAGTGTTAATGAAAAACTGTTTTTT
CDR3: CASRTDSVNEKLFF

size: -
D: -
J: TRBJ2-5
V: TRBV29-1
length: 12
DNA: TGCAGCGTTGACCCCAGCCAAGAGACCCAGTACTTC
CDR3: CSVDPSQETQYF

size: once
D: -
J: TRBJ2-7
V: TRBV23-1
length: 15
DNA: TGCGCCAGCAGTCGGATTTGGACAGAGGACTACGAGCAGTACTTC
CDR3: CASSRIWTEDYEQYF

size: -
D: -
J: TRBJ1-2
V: TRBV7-8
length: 12
DNA: TGTGCCAGCAGCTTTTACAGCTATGGCTACACCTTC
CDR3: CASSFYSYGYTF

size: -
D: -
J: TRBJ1-1
V: TRBV30
length: 15
DNA: TGTGCCTGGAGCGCCGGACAGTCCATGAACACTGAAGCTTTCTTT
CDR3: CAWSAGQSMNTEAFF

size: -
D: TRBD1
J: TRBJ1-3
V: TRBV4-2
length: 18
DNA: TGTGCCAGCAGCCAAGGGACAGGATCACTTCTCTCTGGAAACACCATATATTTT
CDR3: CASSQGTGSLLSGNTIYF

size: -
D: -
J: TRBJ2-5
V: TRBV15
length: 19
DNA: TGTGCCACCAGCAGAGATAGTGTAGGCGGGACCGCCACCCCAGAGACCCAGTACTTC
CDR3: CATSRDSVGGTATPETQYF

size: -
D: -
J: TRBJ2-1
V: TRBV5-1
length: 16
DNA: TGCGCCAGCAGCTTGGCTGTCAGGCTCCAAGGGGATGAGCAGTTCTTC
CDR3: CASSLAVRLQGDEQFF

size: -
D: -
J: TRBJ1-1
V: TRBV3-1/TRBV3-2
length: 14
DNA: TGTGCCAGCAGCCGTGAGACGGGTAACACTGAAGCTTTCTTT
CDR3: CASSRETGNTEAFF

size: -
D: -
J: TRBJ2-4
V: TRBV4-1
length: 19
DNA: TGCGCCAGCAGCCAAGCAACGCAGGACAACACATGGACCAAAAACATTCAGTACTTC
CDR3: CASSQATQDNTWTKNIQYF

size: -
D: TRBD1
J: TRBJ2-7
V: TRBV19
length: 13
DNA: TGTGCCAGTAGCCTTGGACAGGGTTGGGAGCAGTACTTC
CDR3: CASSLGQGWEQYF

size: -
D: -
J: TRBJ2-7
V: TRBV19
length: 14
DNA: TGTGCCAGTAGCGACATCACCCCCTCCTACGAGCAGTACTTC
CDR3: CASSDITPSYEQYF

size: -
D: -
J: TRBJ1-2
V: TRBV28
length: 12
DNA: TGTGCCAGCAGTGTAGGGGATTATGGCTACACCTTC
CDR3: CASSVGDYGYTF

size: -
D: -
J: TRBJ1-4
V: TRBV28
length: 13
DNA: TGTGCCAGCAGTCCCCCCGAGGGGTGGAAACTGTTTTTT
CDR3: CASSPPEGWKLFF

size: -
D: -
J: TRBJ1-6
V: TRBV30
length: 15
DNA: TGTGCCTGGAGTGTCGGTGGCTCCTATAATTCACCCCTCCACTTT
CDR3: CAWSVGGSYNSPLHF

size: -
D: -
J: TRBJ1-2
V: TRBV12-3/TRBV12-4
length: 13
DNA: TGTGCCAGCAGTTTACTTGCTAACTATGGCTACACCTTC
CDR3: CASSLLANYGYTF

size: -
D: -
J: TRBJ1-1
V: TRBV7-9
length: 14
DNA: TGTGCCAGCAGCTTAACAGAGATGAACACTGAAGCTTTCTTT
CDR3: CASSLTEMNTEAFF

size: -
D: TRBD2
J: TRBJ2-1
V: TRBV7-6
length: 15
DNA: TGTGCCAGCAGCCCGGGACTAGCGAGCTACAATGAGCAGTTCTTC
CDR3: CASSPGLASYNEQFF

size: few
D: TRBD1
J: TRBJ1-2
V: TRBV19
length: 15
DNA: TGTGCCAGTAGTATGACAGGGGGCCCTAACTATGGCTACACCTTC
CDR3: CASSMTGGPNYGYTF

size: -
D: TRBD1
J: TRBJ1-5
V: TRBV7-9
length: 13
DNA: TGTGCCAGCAGCGCGACAGGGAATCAGCCCCAGCATTTT
CDR3: CASSATGNQPQHF

size: -
D: -
J: TRBJ1-4
V: TRBV12-3/TRBV12-4
length: 13
DNA: TGTGCCAGCAGTTCCGGGCGTTTAGAAAAACTGTTTTTT
CDR3: CASSSGRLEKLFF

size: few
D: -
J: TRBJ1-2
V: TRBV21-1
length: 19
DNA: TGTGCCAGCAGCAATAAGAAGGTAAGGGGTCCATGCTTACTCTATGGCTACACCTTC
CDR3: CASSNKKVRGPCLLYGYTF

size: -
D: -
J: TRBJ1-6
V: TRBV3-1/TRBV3-2
length: 15
DNA: TGTGCCAGCAGCTTCCAGGGTAGGGGCAATTCACCCCTCCACTTT
CDR3: CASSFQGRGNSPLHF

size: -
D: -
J: TRBJ1-4
V: TRBV27
length: 13
DNA: TGTGCCAGCAGTTCGGGGGGAGTTGAAAAACTGTTTTTT
CDR3: CASSSGGVEKLFF

size: -
D: -
J: TRBJ1-2
V: TRBV3-1/TRBV3-2
length: 17
DNA: TGTGCCAGCAGCCAAGATCCCTACCGACAGGCCTTCTATGGCTACACCTTC
CDR3: CASSQDPYRQAFYGYTF

size: once
D: TRBD1
J: TRBJ1-1
V: TRBV7-3
length: 15
DNA: TGTGCCAGCAGCCTGGACAGGGGGGCATACACTGAAGCTTTCTTT
CDR3: CASSLDRGAYTEAFF

size: -
D: -
J: TRBJ1-1
V: TRBV30
length: 13
DNA: TGTGCCTGGAGTCTGGGGGCAAGGACTGAAGCTTTCTTT
CDR3: CAWSLGARTEAFF

size: -
D: TRBD1
J: TRBJ2-5
V: TRBV5-8
length: 14
DNA: TGTGCCAGCAGCACTACAGGGGGTCCGAAGGCCCAGTACTTC
CDR3: CASSTTGGPKAQYF

size: -
D: -
J: TRBJ1-5
V: TRBV15
length: 18
DNA: TGTGCCACCAGCAGAGTGGCCCAGGGAGGCCATAGCAATCAGCCCCAGCATTTT
CDR3: CATSRVAQGGHSNQPQHF

size: -
D: -
J: TRBJ1-2
V: TRBV18
length: 13
DNA: TGTGCCAGCTCACCAGGTACGAACTATGGCTACACCTTC
CDR3: CASSPGTNYGYTF

size: -
D: -
J: TRBJ1-6
V: TRBV27
length: 14
DNA: TGTGCCAGCAGTTTGGGGACTTCCAATTCACCCCTCCACTTT
CDR3: CASSLGTSNSPLHF

size: once
D: -
J: TRBJ1-5
V: TRBV19
length: 12
DNA: TGTGCCAGTAGTCCCCCCGGCCAGCCCCAGCATTTT
CDR3: CASSPPGQPQHF